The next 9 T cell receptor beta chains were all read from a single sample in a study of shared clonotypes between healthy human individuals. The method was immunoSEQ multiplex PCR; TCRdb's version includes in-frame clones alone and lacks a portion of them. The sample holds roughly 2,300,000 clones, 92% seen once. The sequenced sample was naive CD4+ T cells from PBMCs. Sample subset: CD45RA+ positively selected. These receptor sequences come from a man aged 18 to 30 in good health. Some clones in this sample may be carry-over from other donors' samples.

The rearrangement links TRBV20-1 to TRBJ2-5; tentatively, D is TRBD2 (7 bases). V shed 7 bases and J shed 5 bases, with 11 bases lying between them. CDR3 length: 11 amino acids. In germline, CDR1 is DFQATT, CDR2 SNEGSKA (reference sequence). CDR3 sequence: CSGGGPETQYF. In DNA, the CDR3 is TGCAGTGGGGGGGGGCCGGAGACCCAGTACTTC.

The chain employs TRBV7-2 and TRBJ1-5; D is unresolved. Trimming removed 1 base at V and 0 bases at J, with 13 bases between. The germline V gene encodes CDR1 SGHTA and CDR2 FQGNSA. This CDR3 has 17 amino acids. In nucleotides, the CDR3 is TGTGCCAGCAGCTTAGTGGGTATCGGTGGTAGCAATCAGCCCCAGCATTTT. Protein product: CASSLVGIGGSNQPQHF.

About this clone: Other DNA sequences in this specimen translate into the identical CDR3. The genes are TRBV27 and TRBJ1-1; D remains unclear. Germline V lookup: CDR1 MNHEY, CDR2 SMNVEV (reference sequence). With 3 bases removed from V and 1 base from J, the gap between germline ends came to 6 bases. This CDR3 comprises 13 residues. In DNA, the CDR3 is TGTGCCAGCAGTTTTTTGACGAACACTGAAGCTTTCTTT. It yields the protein CASSFLTNTEAFF.

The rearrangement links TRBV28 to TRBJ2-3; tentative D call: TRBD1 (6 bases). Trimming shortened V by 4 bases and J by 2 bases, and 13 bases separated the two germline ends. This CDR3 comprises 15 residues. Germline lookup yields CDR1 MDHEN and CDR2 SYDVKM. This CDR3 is CASSSRQAATDTQYF. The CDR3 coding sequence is TGTGCCAGCAGTTCCCGACAGGCCGCCACAGATACGCAGTATTTT. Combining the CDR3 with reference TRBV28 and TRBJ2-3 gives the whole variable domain DVKVTQSSRYLVKRTGEKVFLECVQDMDHENMFWYRQDPGLGLRLIYFSYDVKMKEKGDIPEGYSVSREKKERFSLILESASTNQTSMYLCASSSRQAATDTQYFGPGTRLTVL.

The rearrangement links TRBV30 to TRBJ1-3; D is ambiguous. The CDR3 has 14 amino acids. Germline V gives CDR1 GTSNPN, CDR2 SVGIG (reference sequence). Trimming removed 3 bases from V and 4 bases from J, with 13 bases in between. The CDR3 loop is CAWRPMGSGNTIYF. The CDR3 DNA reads TGTGCCTGGAGGCCCATGGGGTCGGGAAACACCATATATTTT. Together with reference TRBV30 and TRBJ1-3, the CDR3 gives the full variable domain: SQTIHQWPATLVQPVGSPLSLECTVEGTSNPNLYWYRQAAGRGLQLLFYSVGIGQISSEVPQNLSASRPQDRQFILSSKKLLLSDSGFYLCAWRPMGSGNTIYFGEGSWLTVV.

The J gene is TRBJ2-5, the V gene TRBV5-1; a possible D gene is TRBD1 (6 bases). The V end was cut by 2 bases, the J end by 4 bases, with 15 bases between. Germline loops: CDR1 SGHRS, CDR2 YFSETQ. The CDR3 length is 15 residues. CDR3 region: CASSFTGSLGETQYF. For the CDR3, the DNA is TGCGCCAGCAGCTTCACAGGGTCGTTGGGAGAGACCCAGTACTTC.

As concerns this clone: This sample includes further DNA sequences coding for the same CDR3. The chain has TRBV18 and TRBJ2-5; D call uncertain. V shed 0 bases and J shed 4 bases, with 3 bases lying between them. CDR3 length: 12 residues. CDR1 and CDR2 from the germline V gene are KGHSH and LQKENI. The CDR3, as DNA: TGTGCCAGCTCACCACCGCTAGAGACCCAGTACTTC. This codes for CASSPPLETQYF.

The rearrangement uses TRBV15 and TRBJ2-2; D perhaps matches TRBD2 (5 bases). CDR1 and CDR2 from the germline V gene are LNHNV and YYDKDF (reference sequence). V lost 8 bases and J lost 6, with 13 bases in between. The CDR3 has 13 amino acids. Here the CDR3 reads CATATSFPGELFF. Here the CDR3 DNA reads TGTGCCACCGCCACTAGTTTCCCCGGGGAGCTGTTTTTT.

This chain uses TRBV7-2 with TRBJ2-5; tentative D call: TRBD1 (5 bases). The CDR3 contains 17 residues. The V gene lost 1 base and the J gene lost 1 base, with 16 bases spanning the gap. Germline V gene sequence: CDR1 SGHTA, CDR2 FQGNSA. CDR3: CASSLGSSGQFQETQYF. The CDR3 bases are TGTGCCAGCAGCTTAGGGAGCTCAGGGCAGTTCCAAGAGACCCAGTACTTC.